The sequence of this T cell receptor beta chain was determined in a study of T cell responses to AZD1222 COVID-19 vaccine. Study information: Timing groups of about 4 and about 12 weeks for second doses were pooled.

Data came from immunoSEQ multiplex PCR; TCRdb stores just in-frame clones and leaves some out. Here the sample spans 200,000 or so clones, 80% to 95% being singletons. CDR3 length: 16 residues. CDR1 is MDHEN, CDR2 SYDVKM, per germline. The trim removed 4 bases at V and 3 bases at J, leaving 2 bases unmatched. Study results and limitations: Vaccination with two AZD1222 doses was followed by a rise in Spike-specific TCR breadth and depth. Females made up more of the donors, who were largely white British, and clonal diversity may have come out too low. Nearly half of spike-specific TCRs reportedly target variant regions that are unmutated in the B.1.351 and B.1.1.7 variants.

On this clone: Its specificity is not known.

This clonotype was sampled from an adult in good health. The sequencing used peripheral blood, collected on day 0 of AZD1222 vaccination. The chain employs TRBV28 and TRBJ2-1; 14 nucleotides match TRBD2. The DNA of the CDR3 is TGTGCCAGCAGTTCGACTAGCGGGGGGGGCTACAATGAGCAGTTCTTC. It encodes CASSSTSGGGYNEQFF.